Listed below are T cell receptor beta chains from one sample, sequenced in a study of cytotoxic CD8 clonotypes in ibrutinib-treated CLL. This table comes from immunoSEQ multiplex PCR, and its TCRdb copy is limited to in-frame clones, with some not included. The sample holds nearly 15,000 clones, roughly 68% seen once. Here the sequenced sample was PBMCs, taken before ibrutinib treatment. Receptor source: a human donor with chronic lymphocytic leukemia. CDR3s include the opening cysteine and the closing phenylalanine or tryptophan. D genes are given only for firm matches. Rows give clone size only sometimes, using once, few, many, or a class for an expanded clone.

clone size: once; V gene: TRBV29-1; D gene: -; J gene: TRBJ1-2; CDR3 DNA: TGCAGCGTTGAACCCCCGGGGGGCAACTATGGCTACACCTTC; CDR3 protein: CSVEPPGGNYGYTF
clone size: few; V gene: TRBV6-1; D gene: -; J gene: TRBJ2-6; CDR3 DNA: TGTGCCAGCAGTGAAACAGGGCACGTCGGGGCCAACGTCCTGACTTTC; CDR3 protein: CASSETGHVGANVLTF
clone size: -; V gene: TRBV2; D gene: TRBD1; J gene: TRBJ2-6; CDR3 DNA: TGTGCCAGCAACAGCCGGGACAGGGGGCCTGGGGCCAACGTCCTGACTTTC; CDR3 protein: CASNSRDRGPGANVLTF
clone size: large; V gene: TRBV9; D gene: -; J gene: TRBJ1-2; CDR3 DNA: TGTGCCAGCAGCGTAAGCCAGGGACACGGCTACACCTTC; CDR3 protein: CASSVSQGHGYTF
clone size: -; V gene: TRBV6-5; D gene: -; J gene: TRBJ1-1; CDR3 DNA: TGTGCCAGCACACCCCGCGGGAACACTGAAGCTTTCTTT; CDR3 protein: CASTPRGNTEAFF
clone size: few; V gene: TRBV5-1; D gene: -; J gene: TRBJ2-1; CDR3 DNA: TGCGCCAGCAGCCTGAGTGGGGGGCCGACTGAGCAGTTCTTC; CDR3 protein: CASSLSGGPTEQFF
clone size: -; V gene: TRBV7-6; D gene: -; J gene: TRBJ2-3; CDR3 DNA: TGTGCCAGCAGCAAAAATACAGGTTATAGCACAGATACGCAGTATTTT; CDR3 protein: CASSKNTGYSTDTQYF
clone size: medium-sized; V gene: TRBV4-1; D gene: TRBD1; J gene: TRBJ1-1; CDR3 DNA: TGCGCCAGCAGCCAAGAAGGACAGGGGGCAAGGGGAGACTTT; CDR3 protein: CASSQEGQGARGDF
clone size: -; V gene: TRBV19; D gene: TRBD1; J gene: TRBJ2-3; CDR3 DNA: TGTGCCAGTAGTATAGCTGGGACAGGGTACAAAGATACGCAGTATTTT; CDR3 protein: CASSIAGTGYKDTQYF
clone size: -; V gene: TRBV30; D gene: TRBD1; J gene: TRBJ1-4; CDR3 DNA: TGTGCCTGGAGTCGGACAGGAGGTTTTCGTAATGAAAAACTGTTTTTT; CDR3 protein: CAWSRTGGFRNEKLFF
clone size: -; V gene: TRBV7-9; D gene: -; J gene: TRBJ2-3; CDR3 DNA: TGTGCCAGCAGGGAGACTAGATCGGCTACGCAGTATTTT; CDR3 protein: CASRETRSATQYF
clone size: -; V gene: TRBV9; D gene: TRBD2; J gene: TRBJ2-1; CDR3 DNA: TGTGCCAGCAGCGCCTATAGCGGGGAGTCCTACAATGAGCAGTTCTTC; CDR3 protein: CASSAYSGESYNEQFF
clone size: -; V gene: TRBV18; D gene: -; J gene: TRBJ1-3; CDR3 DNA: TGTGCCAGCTCACCATACGCTCCGCATGGGGGAAACACCATATATTTT; CDR3 protein: CASSPYAPHGGNTIYF
clone size: few; V gene: TRBV28; D gene: -; J gene: TRBJ1-1; CDR3 DNA: TGTGCCAGCAGGGGAGGTGGCACTGAAGCTTTCTTT; CDR3 protein: CASRGGGTEAFF
clone size: -; V gene: TRBV6-1; D gene: -; J gene: TRBJ1-2; CDR3 DNA: TGTGCCAGCAGTGCGGACCTCCGAAGCCTTGTCGTACATGGCTACACCTTC; CDR3 protein: CASSADLRSLVVHGYTF
clone size: -; V gene: TRBV6-9; D gene: -; J gene: TRBJ1-2; CDR3 DNA: TGTGCCAGCAGCCCCGGCCAAAACTATGGCTACACCTTC; CDR3 protein: CASSPGQNYGYTF
clone size: -; V gene: TRBV5-1; D gene: TRBD1; J gene: TRBJ2-5; CDR3 DNA: TGCGCCAGCAGCCCATGGACAGGGCAGAGAGAGACCCAGTACTTC; CDR3 protein: CASSPWTGQRETQYF
clone size: medium-sized; V gene: TRBV7-2; D gene: -; J gene: TRBJ2-5; CDR3 DNA: TGTGCCAGCAGCCGGGTTTTGCGGGGCCAAGAGACCCAGTACTTC; CDR3 protein: CASSRVLRGQETQYF
clone size: -; V gene: TRBV4-1; D gene: -; J gene: TRBJ1-2; CDR3 DNA: TGCGCCAGCAGCCAAGATAGGGGAGGGTCCTATGGCTACACCTTC; CDR3 protein: CASSQDRGGSYGYTF
clone size: -; V gene: TRBV5-4; D gene: TRBD1; J gene: TRBJ1-3; CDR3 DNA: TGTGCCAGCAGCTTGGCCGCCACAGGGGCGGGGGCTGGAAACACCATATATTTT; CDR3 protein: CASSLAATGAGAGNTIYF
clone size: few; V gene: TRBV6-1; D gene: -; J gene: TRBJ1-5; CDR3 DNA: TGTGCCCATACCAACGGTTATCAGCCCCAGCATTTT; CDR3 protein: CAHTNGYQPQHF
clone size: -; V gene: TRBV6-1; D gene: TRBD1; J gene: TRBJ1-1; CDR3 DNA: TGTGCCAGCAGTGGGGATCGGACAGGGGGGAACACTGAAGCTTTCTTT; CDR3 protein: CASSGDRTGGNTEAFF
clone size: -; V gene: TRBV19; D gene: TRBD2; J gene: TRBJ2-1; CDR3 DNA: TGTGCCAGTAGTCCGATTGGACTAGCGGGAGACAATGAGCAGTTCTTC; CDR3 protein: CASSPIGLAGDNEQFF